This T cell receptor (beta chain) was sequenced for a study of blood T cell repertoires in COVID-19. Study context: Recovered status in Cohort 3 required two negative PCRs, clearance, or symptom resolution. Samples came from the United States, Italy and Spain, spanning acute and convalescent COVID-19. The analysed material was cDNA or gDNA that came from T cells, B-cell-depleted T cells, or PBMCs.

TCRdb's copy holds only in-frame clones and misses some; the assay was immunoSEQ multiplex PCR. The repertoire holds approximately 250,000 clones, 88% seen once, with roughly 2% in the top ten. J was trimmed by 1 base and V by 4 bases; bases with no gene match: 5. Germline CDR1 reads LNHDA; CDR2 reads SQIVND (reference sequence). The CDR3 has 16 residues. This clone has just a few counts. Those enrolled, adults aged about 18 to 89 years, came from about 24 US areas. The sequence derives from an older woman in a cohort exposed to, infected with or recovered from COVID-19 (not recorded which). The rearrangement joins TRBV19 to TRBJ1-3; TRBD1 agrees at 9 bases. Sequencing was carried out using PBMCs or T cells enriched from blood (not recorded which). The CDR3 is CASSTGTGRSGNTIYF. The CDR3, as DNA: TGTGCCAGTAGTACTGGGACAGGGCGTTCTGGAAACACCATATATTTT.